The clone carrying this T cell receptor (beta chain) occurred once. Its matching antigen is unknown. This specimen comes from a study of cytomegalovirus exposure and HLA in healthy donors. The CDR3 length is 15 residues. The V gene's germline CDR1 is MGHRA and CDR2 YSYEKL. Notes on the study in general: CMV serostatus was the only immune exposure information that was available. The classifier, whose performance was assessed in both the original and validation cohorts, reportedly diagnosed cytomegalovirus status with high specificity and sensitivity. The authors reported that TCR beta sequences could predict HLA-A and HLA-B alleles. These predictions were accurate for most subjects in the first cohort.

Primers for the PCR totalled 60 Vbeta and 13 Jbeta. The data were produced by immunoSEQ multiplex PCR, yet TCRdb's version contains in-frame clones alone and is incomplete. The table records 57,000 or so clones, 75% to 85% of them present only once. These donors counted as nominally healthy when sampled, but unrecorded immune exposures were likely. The rearrangement uses TRBV4-1 and TRBJ2-5, with 8 nucleotides matching TRBD2. Judging by the DNA end, TRBJ2-7 fits better; the J call may be wrong. This clonotype originated in a man aged 50-60 years in good health and CMV-seropositive. Source material: PBMCs. The CDR3 region has the DNA TGCGCCAGCAGCCAAGGTCTAGCGGGCGTCTACGAGCAGTACTTC. The encoded protein is CASSQGLAGVYEQYF.